This TCR beta chain appears in the sequencing data of a study of cytomegalovirus exposure and HLA in healthy donors. PCR used 60 Vbeta primers and 13 Jbeta primers. Method: immunoSEQ multiplex PCR; TCRdb's copy keeps in-frame clones and lacks some. The repertoire has 75,000 to 80,000 clones, around 81% of them found once; the top ten carry 1.1%. This CDR3 comprises 13 residues. Germline trimming cut 5 bases from V and 5 bases from J; bases unmatched to any gene: 3. Germline assignment: CDR1 SNHLY and CDR2 FYNNEI. This chain joins TRBV2 and TRBJ1-2; 9 nucleotides align to TRBD1. This clonotype was obtained from a male donor in good health and CMV-seronegative. Input material: PBMCs. The DNA for the CDR3 is TGTGCCAGCAGTTCACAGGGGGCATATGGCTACACCTTC. Residues: CASSSQGAYGYTF. Combining the CDR3 with reference TRBV2 and TRBJ1-2 gives the whole variable domain EPEVTQTPSHQVTQMGQEVILRCVPISNHLYFYWYRQILGQKVEFLVSFYNNEISEKSEIFDDQFSVERPDGSNFTLKIRSTKLEDSAMYFCASSSQGAYGYTFGSGTRLTVV.